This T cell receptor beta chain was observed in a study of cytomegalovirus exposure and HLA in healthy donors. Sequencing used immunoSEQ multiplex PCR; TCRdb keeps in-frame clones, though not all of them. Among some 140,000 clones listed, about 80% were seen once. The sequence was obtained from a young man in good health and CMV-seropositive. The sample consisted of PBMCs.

The CDR3 here is CASSSCLLSAAEQFF. CDR3 coding DNA: TGTGCCAGCAGCTCCTGCCTTTTGTCTGCCGCGGAGCAGTTCTTC. This chain joins TRBV7-3 and TRBJ2-1, with D unresolved. CDR3 length: 15 amino acids. Germline assignment: CDR1 SGHTA and CDR2 FQGTGA. V lost 4 bases and J lost 10, with 20 bases in between.